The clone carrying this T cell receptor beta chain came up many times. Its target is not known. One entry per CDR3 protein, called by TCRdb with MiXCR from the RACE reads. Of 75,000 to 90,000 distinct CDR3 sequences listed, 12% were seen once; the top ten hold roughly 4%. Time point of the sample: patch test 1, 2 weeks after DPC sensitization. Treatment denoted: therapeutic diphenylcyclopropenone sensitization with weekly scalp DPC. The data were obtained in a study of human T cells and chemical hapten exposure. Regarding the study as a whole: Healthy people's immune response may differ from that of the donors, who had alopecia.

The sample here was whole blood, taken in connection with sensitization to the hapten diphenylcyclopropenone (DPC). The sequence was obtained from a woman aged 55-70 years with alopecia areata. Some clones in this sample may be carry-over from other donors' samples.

CDR3 DNA: TGCAGTGCTGGAACAGGGTCTCTCACTGAAGCTTTCTTT. It yields the protein CSAGTGSLTEAFF. The chain employs TRBV20-1 and TRBJ1-1; tentatively, D is TRBD1 (6 bases). The CDR3 length is 13 residues. The germline V gene encodes CDR1 DFQATT and CDR2 SNEGSKA (reference sequence). V was clipped by 5 bases and J by 4 bases, with 14 bases between them.